Listed below are T cell receptor beta chains from one sample, sequenced in a study of shared clonotypes between healthy human individuals. Only in-frame clones appear in the TCRdb table, and some are missing; sequencing was by immunoSEQ multiplex PCR. The sample consists of around 2,000,000 clones, less than 95% of them appearing once. The sequenced sample consisted of naive CD8+ T cells sorted from blood. The receptors stem from a man aged 18 to 30 in good health. CDR3s include the opening cysteine and the closing phenylalanine or tryptophan. D genes are given only for firm matches. Where a row states a size, it is once, few, many or the class of an expanded clone; other rows omit it.

. TRBJ2-1 TRBV30 TRBD2 CAWSEGAGGPGEQFF TGTGCCTGGAGTGAGGGAGCGGGAGGGCCGGGAGAGCAGTTCTTC
once TRBJ2-1 TRBV28 TRBD2 CASSPLGGREYNEQFF TGTGCCAGCAGTCCCTTGGGCGGGAGGGAATACAATGAGCAGTTCTTC
. TRBJ2-7 TRBV28 TRBD2 CASSSVGLADYEQYF TGTGCCAGCAGTTCTGTGGGACTAGCGGACTACGAGCAGTACTTC
. TRBJ1-1 TRBV10-2 TRBD1 CASSPLWDSFESTEAFF TGCGCCAGCAGCCCTTTATGGGACAGCTTTGAAAGCACTGAAGCTTTCTTT
. TRBJ2-2 TRBV7-9 . CASSLGGSDNTGELFF TGTGCCAGCAGCTTAGGCGGTAGCGACAACACCGGGGAGCTGTTTTTT
. TRBJ2-7 TRBV4-1 . CASSPTGLAAYEQYF TGCGCCAGCAGCCCTACGGGGCTAGCAGCCTACGAGCAGTACTTC
. TRBJ2-1 TRBV4-3 . CASSQFAYNEQFF TGCGCCAGCAGCCAGTTTGCCTACAATGAGCAGTTCTTC
. TRBJ2-2 TRBV19 . CASSIGGTGELFF TGTGCCAGTAGTATTGGTGGAACCGGGGAGCTGTTTTTT
once TRBJ1-5 TRBV6-5 . CASSNHRAGPQHF TGTGCCTCTTCCAACCATAGGGCGGGGCCCCAGCATTTT
. TRBJ2-2 TRBV4-1 . CASTGWDTGELFF TGCGCCAGCACCGGGTGGGACACCGGGGAGCTGTTTTTT
. TRBJ2-7 TRBV28 . CASSGSWEQYF TGTGCCAGCAGTGGGAGTTGGGAGCAGTACTTC
. TRBJ1-2 TRBV14 . CASSQEFGGALYGYTF TGTGCCAGCAGCCAAGAGTTCGGAGGCGCTCTCTATGGCTACACCTTC
. TRBJ2-7 TRBV2 . CASSEGDLTGVEQYF TGTGCCAGCAGTGAAGGCGACCTAACTGGGGTAGAGCAGTACTTC
. TRBJ2-7 TRBV4-3 TRBD1 CASSQDMGQYSYEQYF TGCGCCAGCAGCCAAGATATGGGACAGTACTCCTACGAGCAGTACTTC
. TRBJ2-3 TRBV7-9 . CASSPYLDETPHTDTQYF TGTGCCAGCAGCCCCTACCTTGACGAGACCCCCCACACAGATACGCAGTATTTT
. TRBJ2-3 TRBV4-3 . CASSQGVSTDTQYF TGCGCCAGCAGCCAAGGTGTCAGCACAGATACGCAGTATTTT
. TRBJ2-5 TRBV7-9 TRBD2 CASSSETSGGAPETQYF TGTGCCAGCAGCTCCGAGACTAGCGGGGGGGCCCCCGAGACCCAGTACTTC
. TRBJ1-4 TRBV7-9 . CASSSLDQGGRSEKLFF TGTGCCAGCAGCTCACTAGATCAGGGAGGCAGGAGTGAAAAACTGTTTTTT
. TRBJ1-6 TRBV30 TRBD1 CAWGQGNSPLHF TGTGCCTGGGGACAGGGGAATTCACCCCTCCACTTT
. TRBJ2-7 TRBV13 TRBD1 CASSASDRTAYEQYF TGTGCCAGCAGCGCCTCGGACAGGACCGCCTACGAGCAGTACTTC
. TRBJ2-7 TRBV4-1 . CASSHGKGGQSSYEQYF TGCGCCAGCAGCCACGGTAAGGGGGGACAGAGCTCCTACGAGCAGTACTTC
. TRBJ1-5 TRBV6-1 . CASSEFLGTGNQPQHF TGTGCCAGCAGTGAGTTTCTGGGGACGGGAAATCAGCCCCAGCATTTT